Each of the 23 T cell receptor beta chains below was sequenced from the same sample in a study of blood T cell repertoires in COVID-19. Here immunoSEQ multiplex PCR was the method, and the copy in TCRdb shows in-frame clones only, minus some. This table holds over 150,000 clones, less than 80% found once. What was sequenced was peripheral blood. Receptors were obtained from a woman in her fifties or sixties with acute or convalescent COVID-19.

This clone was detected a few times. The chain is built from TRBV5-1 and TRBJ1-2; D is possibly TRBD1 (6 bases). This CDR3 region has 14 residues. The germline V gene has CDR1 SGHRS and CDR2 YFSETQ. Trimming pared 5 bases from V and 2 bases from J, leaving 13 bases between. CDR3 coding DNA: TGCGCCAGCAGAAAGAATACAGGGAACTATGGCTACACCTTC. It translates to CASRKNTGNYGYTF.

The sample holds a few counts of this clone. This rearrangement joins TRBV29-1 to TRBJ2-1, with 8 bases identical to TRBD2. Germline assignment: CDR1 SQVTM and CDR2 ANQGSEA. CDR3 length: 14 residues. The junction had 9 bases not matched to a gene; V was cut back by 6 bases and J by 5 bases. CDR3 in amino acids: CSVLPGLVDNEQFF. The CDR3 coding sequence is TGCAGCGTGCTACCGGGACTAGTAGACAATGAGCAGTTCTTC.

This clone was seen once. This rearrangement joins TRBV6-5 to TRBJ2-1, with TRBD2 as a possible D gene (5 bases). Trimming pared 0 bases from V and 6 bases from J, leaving 15 bases between. From germline, CDR1 is MNHEY and CDR2 SVGAGI. The CDR3 spans 16 residues. In nucleotides, the CDR3 is TGTGCCAGCAGTTACTCAACGACTGTTACTAGCAATGAGCAGTTCTTC. Its protein is CASSYSTTVTSNEQFF.

This clone has more than one count but fewer than ten. DNA of the CDR3: TGTGCCAGCAGCCGATTGACAGGGCCCACAGATACGCAGTATTTT. Protein product: CASSRLTGPTDTQYF. The chain joins TRBV7-6 to TRBJ2-3, with 7 nucleotides matching TRBD1. J gave up 2 bases and V 5 bases, and 7 bases lay outside the gene matches. The CDR3 has 15 amino acids. The germline V gene has CDR1 SGHVS and CDR2 FNYEAQ.

The V and J genes are TRBV27 and TRBJ1-1; D is perhaps TRBD1 (5 bases). V lost 6 bases to trimming and J lost 0 bases, with 11 bases between them. The CDR3 has 14 residues. Looked up from germline, CDR1 is MNHEY and CDR2 is SMNVEV (reference sequence). DNA for the CDR3: TGTGCCAGCAGGGGTGGAGGGGTGAACACTGAAGCTTTCTTT. It is translated as CASRGGGVNTEAFF.

The chain couples TRBV10-1 to TRBJ2-2; D might be TRBD1 (6 bases). Trimming pared 6 bases from V and 4 bases from J, leaving 9 bases between. From germline, CDR1 is WNHNN and CDR2 SYGVQD (reference sequence). CDR3 length: 13 residues. As DNA, the CDR3 is TGCGCCAGCAGGACAGGAGCCACCGGGGAGCTGTTTTTT. Translation gives CASRTGATGELFF.

This chain connects TRBV11-2 to TRBJ2-3, with D possibly being TRBD2 (5 bases). This CDR3 contains 15 residues. Trimming took 1 base from V and 1 from J, leaving 9 bases between them. CDR1 is SGHAT and CDR2 is FQNNGV in the germline V gene. Here the CDR3 DNA reads TGTGCCAGCAGCTTAGCGGCGGGCGGCACAGATACGCAGTATTTT. It specifies CASSLAAGGTDTQYF. Full variable domain (rest looked up from reference TRBV11-2 and TRBJ2-3): EAGVAQSPRYKIIEKRQSVAFWCNPISGHATLYWYQQILGQGPKLLIQFQNNGVVDDSQLPKDRFSAERLKGVDSTLKIQPAKLEDSAVYLCASSLAAGGTDTQYFGPGTRLTVL.

The chain uses TRBV23-1 and TRBJ2-7; tentative D call: TRBD2 (5 bases). TRBV23-1 is classed as an ORF, of uncertain function. The CDR3 extends over 16 amino acids. V gave up 4 bases and J gave up 1 base, with 17 bases separating them. In nucleotides, the CDR3 is TGCGCCAGCAGTCGAGGCGGAGGCTCCCTTTCCTACGAGCAGTACTTC. Translated: CASSRGGGSLSYEQYF.

The chain carries TRBV11-2 and TRBJ1-6; 10 bases map to TRBD1. Germline loops: CDR1 SGHAT, CDR2 FQNNGV. Trimming removed 7 bases from V and 7 bases from J; junction bases left unmatched: 10. The CDR3 has 16 residues. CDR3 region: CASTSSRGQGNSPLHF. The CDR3 bases are TGTGCCAGCACCTCTTCCCGGGGACAGGGGAATTCACCCCTCCACTTT.

The V call is TRBV7-2, the J call TRBJ2-4; no definite D call. The V gene's germline CDR1 is SGHTA and CDR2 FQGNSA. The CDR3 spans 14 residues. With 3 bases removed from V and 9 bases from J, the gap between germline ends came to 15 bases. The CDR3 here is CASSLKLPTPIQYF. The CDR3 DNA sequence: TGTGCCAGCAGCTTGAAACTTCCGACACCCATTCAGTACTTC.

The rearrangement uses TRBV7-2 and TRBJ1-3; TRBD1 matches 7 bases. V lost 5 bases, J lost 1 base, and 8 bases stayed unmatched. This CDR3 spans 16 amino acids. In germline, CDR1 is SGHTA, CDR2 FQGNSA. CDR3 DNA sequence: TGTGCCAGCAGCCCTACGACAGGGACGTCTGGAAACACCATATATTTT. This codes for CASSPTTGTSGNTIYF.

This sequence joins TRBV7-2 and TRBJ2-3, with a weak D call TRBD2 (6 bases). This CDR3 is built from 16 residues. Trimming removed 0 bases at V and 2 bases at J, with 12 bases between. The germline V gene has CDR1 SGHTA and CDR2 FQGNSA. Written as DNA, the CDR3 is TGTGCCAGCAGCTTAGCTGCCGGGAGAACCACAGATACGCAGTATTTT. Protein product: CASSLAAGRTTDTQYF.

The genes are TRBV6-5 and TRBJ2-7; TRBD2 matches at 11 bases. CDR1 is MNHEY, CDR2 SVGAGI, per germline. The CDR3 is made up of 16 amino acids. V lost 0 bases, J lost 4 bases, and 5 bases stayed unmatched. CDR3 nucleotides: TGTGCCAGCAGTTACTCACCGGGACTAGCGGATTACGAGCAGTACTTC. Protein product: CASSYSPGLADYEQYF.

This chain links TRBV4-1 with TRBJ1-2, with 10 bases that match TRBD1. The CDR3 covers 14 residues. After removal of 8 bases from V and 3 bases from J, the junction contained 6 bases not matched to a gene. Per germline, CDR1 MGHRA and CDR2 YSYEKL. This CDR3 reads CASADRGRDYGYTF. The CDR3 nucleotides read TGCGCCAGCGCTGACAGGGGGCGAGACTATGGCTACACCTTC.

In this sample, this clone turned up once. The V call is TRBV9, the J call TRBJ1-6; weak D call: TRBD1 (6 bases). The germline V gene encodes CDR1 SGDLS and CDR2 YYNGEE. V was shortened by 4 bases and J by 6 bases, with 14 bases between the two germline ends. The CDR3 runs 15 residues. DNA for the CDR3: TGTGCCAGCAGCCTGACAGGCTACGCTAATTCACCCCTCCACTTT. This sequence encodes CASSLTGYANSPLHF.

Worth noting for this clone: The identical CDR3 is also encoded by other nucleotide sequences in the sample. DNA of the CDR3: TGTGCCAGCAGCTTAGGGACTAGCACAGATACGCAGTATTTT. This sequence encodes CASSLGTSTDTQYF. This chain connects TRBV7-2 to TRBJ2-3; D is perhaps TRBD2 (5 bases). Germline CDR1 SGHTA, CDR2 FQGNSA. V was trimmed by 1 base and J by 0 bases, leaving 5 bases between them. CDR3 size: 14 residues.

V usage is TRBV7-8 and J usage is TRBJ1-3, with a tentative D call TRBD1 (5 bases). The germline V gene has CDR1 SGHVS and CDR2 FQNEAQ. Trimming pared 5 bases from V and 3 bases from J, leaving 20 bases between. The CDR3 contains 17 residues. The CDR3 DNA follows: TGTGCCAGCAGCCCAGGGTACCCCCTCTTCGGTGGAAACACCATATATTTT. Protein: CASSPGYPLFGGNTIYF.

The V call is TRBV7-6, the J call TRBJ1-6; 7 nucleotides line up with TRBD1. The CDR3 runs to 15 residues. Losses at the gene ends were 6 bases for V and 8 bases for J; bases not matched to a gene: 10. From germline, CDR1 is SGHVS and CDR2 FNYEAQ. In DNA form, the CDR3 reads TGTGCCAGCAGTCCCATCGAACAGGGGTATTCACCCCTCCACTTT. Translation gives CASSPIEQGYSPLHF.

This chain connects TRBV18 to TRBJ2-7; a weak D match, TRBD1 (5 bases). Trimming took off 4 bases at V and 5 bases at J, with 9 bases between the two ends. This CDR3 contains 12 residues. The germline V gene has CDR1 KGHSH and CDR2 LQKENI. Here the CDR3 reads CASSLVRDEQYF. The CDR3 DNA follows: TGTGCCAGCTCACTTGTCAGGGACGAGCAGTACTTC.

The chain joins TRBV28 to TRBJ2-4, with D perhaps TRBD2 (6 bases). CDR3 length: 14 amino acids. The germline gives CDR1 MDHEN, CDR2 SYDVKM. V gave up 7 bases and J gave up 6 bases, with 16 bases separating them. The CDR3 loop is CASKSGRGGNIQYF. CDR3 nucleotide sequence: TGTGCCAGCAAGAGTGGGCGGGGAGGAAACATTCAGTACTTC.

The rearrangement links TRBV25-1 to TRBJ2-3, with D unresolved. Germline values: CDR1 MGHDK, CDR2 SYGVNS. The CDR3 contains 15 residues. Trimming stripped 3 bases from V and 6 bases from J, with 16 bases between. This CDR3 is CASSDRTTTWDTQYF. The CDR3, as DNA: TGTGCCAGCAGTGATCGAACGACAACGTGGGATACGCAGTATTTT. Supplemented by reference TRBV25-1 and TRBJ2-3, the full variable domain reads EADIYQTPRYLVIGTGKKITLECSQTMGHDKMYWYQQDPGMELHLIHYSYGVNSTEKGDLSSESTVSRIRTEHFPLTLESARPSHTSQYLCASSDRTTTWDTQYFGPGTRLTVL.

This clone was counted a few times. The chain recombines TRBV19 with TRBJ2-2; a possible D gene is TRBD2 (5 bases). CDR3 length: 15 amino acids. Germline CDR1 is LNHDA and CDR2 is SQIVND (reference sequence). Trimming left V 7 bases short and J 3 bases short, with 15 bases between. The CDR3, as DNA: TGTGCCAGTACCCCAGGCCTAGCCGACACCGGGGAGCTGTTTTTT. It is translated as CASTPGLADTGELFF.

This clone was seen just once. This chain links TRBV29-1 with TRBJ2-7; TRBD1 is a possible D gene (5 bases). CDR1 is SQVTM, CDR2 ANQGSEA, per germline. Trimming stripped 8 bases from V and 1 base from J, with 18 bases between. This CDR3 is 14 amino acids long. CDR3 protein: CSLLITGLSYEQYF. CDR3 nucleotide sequence: TGCAGCCTTTTAATTACAGGATTATCCTACGAGCAGTACTTC.